These 14 T cell receptor beta chains originate from one sample sequenced in a study of T cells in Graves' hyperthyroidism and ophthalmopathy. TCR beta CDR3 regions were amplified from RNA. First-round RT-PCR with HTBI primers amplified the TCR CDR3 region. From the multiplex PCR reads, TCRdb called clonotypes with MiXCR, one entry per CDR3 protein. Of about 570,000 distinct CDR3 sequences detected, approximately 44% appear once; the ten largest clones hold 15% to 20%. Input material: peripheral blood or thyroid tissue (not recorded which). The receptors originated from an adult woman with Graves' disease, either hyperthyroidism or ophthalmopathy (not recorded which).

The genes are TRBV5-1 and TRBJ2-7; TRBD1 agrees at 8 bases. Germline-derived CDR1 and CDR2 are SGHRS and YFSETQ. This CDR3 spans 14 amino acids. V gave up 0 bases and J gave up 7 bases; unmatched junction bases: 6. The CDR3 DNA follows: TGCGCCAGCAGCTTGGAGTCAGGACAGGGTGAGCAGTACTTC. Its protein product is CASSLESGQGEQYF. The full variable domain, completed using reference TRBV5-1 and TRBJ2-7, is KAGVTQTPRYLIKTRGQQVTLSCSPISGHRSVSWYQQTPGQGLQFLFEYFSETQRNKGNFPGRFSGRQFSNSRSEMNVSTLELGDSALYLCASSLESGQGEQYFGPGTRLTVT.

Comment on this clonotype: A much larger clonotype is one base distant, so this may be a read error. This chain links TRBV24-1 with TRBJ1-5, with 7 nucleotides matching TRBD1. This CDR3 region has 13 residues. Germline CDR1 reads KGHDR; CDR2 reads SFDVKD. V was pared by 5 bases and J by 6 bases, with 3 bases of the junction left unmatched. The CDR3 bases are TGTGCCACCAGTGGACAGGGCGGTCAGCCCCAGCATTTT. Translation gives CATSGQGGQPQHF.

The chain is built from TRBV10-3 and TRBJ1-2; D remains ambiguous. Germline CDR1 is ENHRY and CDR2 is SYGVKD. The CDR3 length is 13 residues. The germline V and J ends were trimmed by 4 bases and 1 base, with 7 bases remaining between them. The CDR3 DNA reads TGTGCCATCAGTGCAAGTGATAACTATGGCTACACCTTC. Its translation: CAISASDNYGYTF.

Concerning this clonotype: A much larger clone is a single base away; this may be a read error. The genes are TRBV7-2 and TRBJ2-7; no reliable D call. Germline lookup yields CDR1 SGHTA and CDR2 FQGNSA. The ends were cut back, 5 bases at V and 8 bases at J, with 10 bases in the middle. The CDR3 totals 11 residues. The CDR3 DNA reads as TGTGCCAGCAGCCAATCAGGCAAGCAGTACTTC. It codes for CASSQSGKQYF.

The chain combines TRBV7-2 with TRBJ2-5; TRBD1 agrees at 10 bases. This CDR3 has 15 amino acids. The germline V gene has CDR1 SGHTA and CDR2 FQGNSA. V was clipped by 6 bases and J by 2 bases; unmatched bases: 6. This chain's CDR3 is CASRPTGGGQETQYF. Written as DNA, the CDR3 is TGTGCCAGCAGACCGACAGGGGGCGGGCAAGAGACCCAGTACTTC.

About this clonotype itself: A much larger clone sits a single nucleotide away, making a read error possible. The chain combines TRBV11-1 with TRBJ2-7, with 7 bases identical to TRBD2. The CDR3 is 17 amino acids. In germline, CDR1 is SGHAT, CDR2 FQDESV (reference sequence). This chain's CDR3 is CASSHNVGPSGSYEHYF. CDR3 nucleotide sequence: TGTGCCAGCAGCCACAACGTAGGGCCTAGCGGTTCCTACGAGCATTACTTC. The full variable domain, completed using reference TRBV11-1 and TRBJ2-7, is EAEVAQSPRYKITEKSQAVAFWCDPISGHATLYWYRQILGQGPELLVQFQDESVVDDSQLPKDRFSAERLKGVDSTLKIQPAELGDSAMYLCASSHNVGPSGSYEHYFGPGTRLTVT.

V gene TRBV7-2 combines with J gene TRBJ2-7; no reliable D call. The length of the CDR3 is 11 residues. Germline V gives CDR1 SGHTA, CDR2 FQGNSA. The V gene lost 4 bases and the J gene lost 7 bases, with 8 bases spanning the gap. The CDR3 bases are TGTGCCAGCAGCTCCAAGTTGGAGCAGTACTTC. Protein: CASSSKLEQYF. Complete variable domain (other parts from reference TRBV7-2 and TRBJ2-7): GAGVSQSPSNKVTEKGKDVELRCDPISGHTALYWYRQSLGQGLEFLIYFQGNSAPDKSGLPSDRFSAERTGGSVSTLTIQRTQQEDSAVYLCASSSKLEQYFGPGTRLTVT.

The chain recombines TRBV2 with TRBJ1-3; D is perhaps TRBD1 (5 bases). Trimming shortened V by 4 bases and J by 0 bases, and 10 bases separated the two germline ends. Per germline, CDR1 SNHLY and CDR2 FYNNEI. The CDR3 length is 15 residues. The CDR3 is CASSAQGYSGNTIYF. The CDR3 DNA is TGTGCCAGCAGTGCTCAGGGATACTCTGGAAACACCATATATTTT.

A single count supports this clonotype. The chain combines TRBV15 with TRBJ1-2; D gene unclear. In germline, CDR1 is LNHNV, CDR2 YYDKDF (reference sequence). This CDR3 comprises 16 residues. Trimming cost V 3 bases and J 8 bases, with 22 bases left between them. CDR3 residues: CATSSPDHPSPGGYTF. DNA for the CDR3: TGTGCCACCAGCAGCCCTGACCATCCCTCCCCTGGAGGCTACACCTTC.

Comments on this clonotype: One junction end disagrees with the germline gene, perhaps due to a read error. The chain joins TRBV11-2 to TRBJ2-2; D is unclear. This CDR3 comprises 14 residues. Germline CDR1 is SGHAT and CDR2 is FQNNGV. The CDR3 DNA follows: TGTGCCAGCAGCACCCGGAGCTACACCGGTGAGCTGTTTTTT. Residues: CASSTRSYTGELFF.

At least ten counts were recorded for this clonotype. Mismatch with germline at one junction end may stem from a read error. The chain recombines TRBV28 with TRBJ2-7; 10 nucleotides line up with TRBD1. The CDR3 runs 14 residues. Germline V gives CDR1 MDHEN, CDR2 SYDVKM. CDR3 sequence (DNA): TGTGCCACCAGTCCCGGGACAGGGGTCTACGAGCAGTACTTC. It encodes CATSPGTGVYEQYF.

This clonotype was detected many times. The junction differs from germline at one of its ends, possibly a read error. The J gene is TRBJ2-7, the V gene TRBV11-2; 8 bases are a match to TRBD2. CDR1 and CDR2 from the germline V gene are SGHAT and FQNNGV. This CDR3 has 13 residues. The CDR3 region is CASRGREDYGQYF. The CDR3 DNA follows: TGTGCCAGCAGAGGGCGGGAGGACTACGGGCAGTACTTC.

The V call is TRBV5-1, the J call TRBJ1-1; D is uncertain. The CDR3 totals 16 residues. V was pared by 0 bases and J by 0 bases, with 12 bases between. Germline CDR1 SGHRS, CDR2 YFSETQ. The CDR3 spells CASSLEAGAMNTEAFF. The CDR3 DNA is TGCGCCAGCAGCTTGGAGGCCGGCGCCATGAACACTGAAGCTTTCTTT.

The J gene is TRBJ1-1, the V gene TRBV2; weak D call: TRBD1 (5 bases). The CDR3 length is 14 residues. V lost 9 bases to trimming and J lost 10 bases, with 24 bases between them. Germline V lookup: CDR1 SNHLY, CDR2 FYNNEI. CDR3: CASDGGREGDGAFF. CDR3 DNA sequence: TGTGCCAGTGATGGGGGACGAGAAGGGGATGGAGCTTTCTTT.